This is a list of T cell receptor beta chains from one sample in a study of shared clonotypes between healthy human individuals. The data were produced by immunoSEQ multiplex PCR, yet TCRdb's version contains in-frame clones alone and is incomplete. The sample gives around 580,000 clones, about 98% of which show up once; 0.25% to 0.35% is in the top ten. The material sequenced was naive CD8+ T cells sorted from blood. The source of these receptors is a man younger than 40 in good health. CDR3s include the opening cysteine and the closing phenylalanine or tryptophan. The D gene is left open where the match is weak. Where a row states a size, it is once, few, many or the class of an expanded clone; other rows omit it.

clone_size: -
d_call: -
j_call: TRBJ1-4
v_call: TRBV19
cdr3_aa: CASSAAGVREKLFF
cdr3_nt: TGTGCCAGTAGTGCCGCAGGGGTAAGGGAAAAACTGTTTTTT

clone_size: -
d_call: -
j_call: TRBJ1-4
v_call: TRBV4-3
cdr3_aa: CASSRKRSPPTKLFF
cdr3_nt: TGCGCCAGCAGCCGGAAGAGGTCCCCTCCGACGAAACTGTTTTTT

clone_size: -
d_call: TRBD2
j_call: TRBJ2-7
v_call: TRBV19
cdr3_aa: CASGPLAGSSYEQYF
cdr3_nt: TGTGCCAGTGGGCCCTTAGCGGGATCTAGCTACGAGCAGTACTTC

clone_size: -
d_call: TRBD2
j_call: TRBJ2-3
v_call: TRBV29-1
cdr3_aa: CSVLPGRDKPYF
cdr3_nt: TGCAGCGTCCTCCCAGGGAGGGATAAACCGTATTTT

clone_size: -
d_call: -
j_call: TRBJ1-1
v_call: TRBV10-3
cdr3_aa: CAIRDQERAFF
cdr3_nt: TGTGCCATCAGAGATCAAGAGAGGGCTTTCTTT

clone_size: -
d_call: -
j_call: TRBJ2-1
v_call: TRBV27
cdr3_aa: CASSSTREQFF
cdr3_nt: TGTGCCAGCAGTTCGACTCGTGAGCAGTTCTTC

clone_size: -
d_call: TRBD2
j_call: TRBJ2-2
v_call: TRBV5-3
cdr3_aa: CARRREIGFGLAGDRTGELFF
cdr3_nt: TGTGCCAGAAGACGGGAGATCGGATTTGGACTAGCGGGAGATCGCACCGGGGAGCTGTTTTTT

clone_size: -
d_call: -
j_call: TRBJ1-1
v_call: TRBV7-8
cdr3_aa: CASQVRTSLNTEAFF
cdr3_nt: TGTGCCAGCCAGGTTAGGACTTCCCTTAACACTGAAGCTTTCTTT

clone_size: -
d_call: TRBD1
j_call: TRBJ1-2
v_call: TRBV7-9
cdr3_aa: CASSPLDRGHGYTF
cdr3_nt: TGTGCCAGCAGCCCCTTGGACAGGGGGCATGGCTACACCTTC

clone_size: -
d_call: TRBD2
j_call: TRBJ2-1
v_call: TRBV7-2
cdr3_aa: CASSSFSHGTNNEQFF
cdr3_nt: TGTGCCAGCAGCTCTTTCTCCCACGGGACTAACAATGAGCAGTTCTTC

clone_size: -
d_call: -
j_call: TRBJ2-1
v_call: TRBV7-3
cdr3_aa: CASSFEGPYNEQFF
cdr3_nt: TGTGCCAGCAGCTTTGAGGGACCTTACAATGAGCAGTTCTTC

clone_size: -
d_call: TRBD2
j_call: TRBJ2-7
v_call: TRBV28
cdr3_aa: CASSTGTSGRYEQYF
cdr3_nt: TGTGCCAGCAGTACCGGGACTAGCGGGAGATACGAGCAGTACTTC

clone_size: -
d_call: -
j_call: TRBJ2-7
v_call: TRBV5-6
cdr3_aa: CASSPTQQGKYEQYF
cdr3_nt: TGTGCCAGCAGCCCGACTCAACAGGGTAAATACGAGCAGTACTTC

clone_size: once
d_call: -
j_call: TRBJ1-2
v_call: TRBV29-1
cdr3_aa: CSVEDRLYGYTF
cdr3_nt: TGCAGCGTTGAGGACAGACTCTATGGCTACACCTTC

clone_size: -
d_call: -
j_call: TRBJ2-1
v_call: TRBV15
cdr3_aa: CATSFDRASVDEQFF
cdr3_nt: TGTGCCACCAGCTTCGATCGGGCCTCAGTGGATGAGCAGTTCTTC

clone_size: once
d_call: -
j_call: TRBJ2-7
v_call: TRBV6-6
cdr3_aa: CASSGTGGADPNF
cdr3_nt: TGTGCCAGCAGTGGCACGGGGGGCGCCGACCCAAATTTC

clone_size: -
d_call: -
j_call: TRBJ2-7
v_call: TRBV7-3
cdr3_aa: CASSPGAGVYEQYF
cdr3_nt: TGTGCCAGCAGCCCTGGGGCAGGGGTCTACGAGCAGTACTTC

clone_size: -
d_call: -
j_call: TRBJ1-1
v_call: TRBV2
cdr3_aa: CASSEEANTEAFF
cdr3_nt: TGTGCCAGCAGTGAAGAGGCGAACACTGAAGCTTTCTTT

clone_size: -
d_call: -
j_call: TRBJ1-3
v_call: TRBV11-2
cdr3_aa: CASSFKETASGNTIYF
cdr3_nt: TGTGCCAGCAGCTTTAAGGAAACTGCCTCTGGAAACACCATATATTTT

clone_size: -
d_call: TRBD2
j_call: TRBJ2-7
v_call: TRBV11-2
cdr3_aa: CASSLGTGGFSYEQYF
cdr3_nt: TGTGCCAGCAGCTTAGGAACGGGAGGGTTCTCCTACGAGCAGTACTTC

clone_size: -
d_call: TRBD2
j_call: TRBJ2-2
v_call: TRBV5-1
cdr3_aa: CASRGGTSGANTGELFF
cdr3_nt: TGCGCCAGCAGGGGTGGGACTAGCGGAGCGAACACCGGGGAGCTGTTTTTT

clone_size: -
d_call: -
j_call: TRBJ2-2
v_call: TRBV7-9
cdr3_aa: CASSPSLSGELFF
cdr3_nt: TGTGCCAGCAGTCCCAGTCTGTCCGGGGAGCTGTTTTTT

clone_size: -
d_call: -
j_call: TRBJ1-4
v_call: TRBV11-2
cdr3_aa: CASRPHLAGANEKLFF
cdr3_nt: TGTGCCAGCAGACCCCACCTAGCCGGGGCTAATGAAAAACTGTTTTTT